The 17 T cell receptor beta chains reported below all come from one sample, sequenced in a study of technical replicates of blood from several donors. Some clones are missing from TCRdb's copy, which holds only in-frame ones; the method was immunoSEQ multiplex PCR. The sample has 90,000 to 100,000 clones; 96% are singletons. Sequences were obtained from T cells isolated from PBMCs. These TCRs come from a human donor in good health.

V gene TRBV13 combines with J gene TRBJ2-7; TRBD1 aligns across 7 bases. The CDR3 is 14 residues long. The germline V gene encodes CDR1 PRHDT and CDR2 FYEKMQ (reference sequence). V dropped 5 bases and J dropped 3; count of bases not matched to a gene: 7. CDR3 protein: CASSPVTGVYEQYF. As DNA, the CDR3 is TGTGCCAGCAGCCCGGTAACAGGGGTCTACGAGCAGTACTTC.

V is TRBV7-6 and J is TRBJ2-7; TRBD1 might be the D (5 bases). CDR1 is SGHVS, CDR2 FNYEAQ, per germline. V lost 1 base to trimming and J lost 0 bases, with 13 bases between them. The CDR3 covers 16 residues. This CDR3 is CASSLGIRDSSYEQYF. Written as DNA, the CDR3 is TGTGCCAGCAGCTTAGGGATCAGGGATAGCTCCTACGAGCAGTACTTC. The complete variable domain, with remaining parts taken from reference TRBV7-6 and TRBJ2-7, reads GAGVSQSPRYKVTKRGQDVALRCDPISGHVSLYWYRQALGQGPEFLTYFNYEAQQDKSGLPNDRFSAERPEGSISTLTIQRTEQRDSAMYRCASSLGIRDSSYEQYFGPGTRLTVT.

CDR3 sequence: CASSWGGGEQFF. The CDR3 coding sequence is TGTGCCAGCAGCTGGGGGGGCGGTGAGCAGTTCTTC. The gene calls are TRBV5-6 and TRBJ2-1; the D gene is possibly TRBD2 (7 bases). The CDR3 extends over 12 amino acids. V was cut by 3 bases and J by 9 bases, with 10 bases left in between. CDR1 and CDR2 from the germline V gene are SGHDT and YYEEEE.

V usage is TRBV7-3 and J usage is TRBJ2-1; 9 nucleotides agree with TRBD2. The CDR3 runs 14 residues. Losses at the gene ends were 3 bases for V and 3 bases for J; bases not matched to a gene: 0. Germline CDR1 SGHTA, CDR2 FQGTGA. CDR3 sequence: CASSFSGSYNEQFF. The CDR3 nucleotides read TGTGCCAGCAGCTTTAGCGGGAGCTACAATGAGCAGTTCTTC.

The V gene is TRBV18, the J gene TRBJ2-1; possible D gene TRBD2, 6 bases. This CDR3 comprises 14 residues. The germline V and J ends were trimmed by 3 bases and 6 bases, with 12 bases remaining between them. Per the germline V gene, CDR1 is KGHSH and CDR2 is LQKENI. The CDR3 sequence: CASSPGTEFNEQFF. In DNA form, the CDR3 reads TGTGCCAGCTCACCCGGGACTGAATTCAATGAGCAGTTCTTC.

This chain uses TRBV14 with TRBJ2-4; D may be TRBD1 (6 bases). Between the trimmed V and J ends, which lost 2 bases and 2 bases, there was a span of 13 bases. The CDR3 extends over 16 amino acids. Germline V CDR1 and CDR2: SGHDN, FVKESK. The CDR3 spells CASSQRVGAPKNIQYF. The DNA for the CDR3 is TGTGCCAGCAGCCAAAGGGTGGGGGCACCCAAAAACATTCAGTACTTC.

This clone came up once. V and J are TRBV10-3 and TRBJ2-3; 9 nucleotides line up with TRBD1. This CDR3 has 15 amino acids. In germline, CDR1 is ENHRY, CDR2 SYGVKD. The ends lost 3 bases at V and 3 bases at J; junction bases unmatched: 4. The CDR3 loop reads CAISEPGQGTDTQYF. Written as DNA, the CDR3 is TGTGCCATCAGTGAACCCGGACAGGGGACAGATACGCAGTATTTT.

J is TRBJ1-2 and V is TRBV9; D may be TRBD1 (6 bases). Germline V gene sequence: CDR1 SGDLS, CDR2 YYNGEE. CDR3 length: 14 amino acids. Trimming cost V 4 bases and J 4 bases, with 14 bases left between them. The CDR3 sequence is CASSPRTELYGYTF. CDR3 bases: TGTGCCAGCAGCCCACGGACAGAACTCTATGGCTACACCTTC.

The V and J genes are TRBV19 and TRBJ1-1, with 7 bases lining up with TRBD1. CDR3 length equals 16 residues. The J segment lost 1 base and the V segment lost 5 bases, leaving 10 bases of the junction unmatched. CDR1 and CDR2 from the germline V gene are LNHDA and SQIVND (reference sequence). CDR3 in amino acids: CASSLTGALPNTEAFF. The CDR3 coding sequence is TGTGCCAGTAGTTTAACAGGGGCGCTTCCGAACACTGAAGCTTTCTTT.

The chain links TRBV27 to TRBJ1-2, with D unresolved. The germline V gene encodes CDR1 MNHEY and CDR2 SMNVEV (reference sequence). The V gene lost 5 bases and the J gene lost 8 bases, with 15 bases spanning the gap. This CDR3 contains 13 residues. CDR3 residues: CASSPPGLEGYTF. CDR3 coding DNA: TGTGCCAGCAGTCCCCCCGGACTGGAAGGCTACACCTTC.

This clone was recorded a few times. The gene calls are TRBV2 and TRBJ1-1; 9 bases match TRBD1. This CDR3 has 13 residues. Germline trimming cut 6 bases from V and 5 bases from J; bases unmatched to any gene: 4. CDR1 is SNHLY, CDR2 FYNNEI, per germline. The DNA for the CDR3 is TGTGCCAGCAGCGGGACAGGGCTTACTGAAGCTTTCTTT. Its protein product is CASSGTGLTEAFF.

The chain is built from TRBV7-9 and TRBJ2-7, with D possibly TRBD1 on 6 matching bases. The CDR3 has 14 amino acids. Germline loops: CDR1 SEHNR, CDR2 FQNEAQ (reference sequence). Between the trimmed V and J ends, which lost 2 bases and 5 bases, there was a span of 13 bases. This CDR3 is CASSLPLYRDEQYF. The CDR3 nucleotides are TGTGCCAGCAGCTTACCCCTGTACAGGGACGAGCAGTACTTC.

The DNA of the CDR3 is TGTGCCAGCAGCCCCGGCGGGACTAGGTCCTACGAGCAGTACTTC. Translating gives CASSPGGTRSYEQYF. The rearrangement links TRBV11-2 to TRBJ2-7; 8 positions agree with TRBD2. In germline, CDR1 is SGHAT, CDR2 FQNNGV. This CDR3 is 15 amino acids long. Trimming removed 5 bases from V and 1 base from J; junction bases left unmatched: 7.

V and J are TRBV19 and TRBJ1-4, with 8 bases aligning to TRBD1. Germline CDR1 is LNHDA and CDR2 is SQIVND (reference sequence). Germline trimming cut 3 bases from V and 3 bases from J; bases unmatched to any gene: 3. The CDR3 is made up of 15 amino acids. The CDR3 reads CASSMGTGSNEKLFF. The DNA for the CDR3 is TGTGCCAGTAGTATGGGGACAGGATCTAATGAAAAACTGTTTTTT.

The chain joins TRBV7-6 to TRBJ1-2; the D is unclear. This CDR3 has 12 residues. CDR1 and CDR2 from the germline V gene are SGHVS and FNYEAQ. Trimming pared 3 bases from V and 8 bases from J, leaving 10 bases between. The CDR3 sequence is CASSLMTGGYTF. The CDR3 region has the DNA TGTGCCAGCAGCTTGATGACCGGGGGCTACACCTTC.

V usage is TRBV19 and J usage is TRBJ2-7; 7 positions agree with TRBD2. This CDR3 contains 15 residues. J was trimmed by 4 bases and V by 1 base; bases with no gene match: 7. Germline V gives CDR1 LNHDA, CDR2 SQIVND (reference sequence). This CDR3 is CASSIASGTDYEQYF. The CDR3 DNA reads TGTGCCAGTAGTATAGCAAGCGGGACCGATTACGAGCAGTACTTC.

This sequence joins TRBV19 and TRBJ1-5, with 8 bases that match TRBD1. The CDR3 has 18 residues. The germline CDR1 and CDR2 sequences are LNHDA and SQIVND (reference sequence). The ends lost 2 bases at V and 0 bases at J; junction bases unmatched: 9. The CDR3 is CASSIRDRTSYSNQPQHF. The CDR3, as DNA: TGTGCCAGTAGTATAAGGGACAGGACTTCCTATAGCAATCAGCCCCAGCATTTT. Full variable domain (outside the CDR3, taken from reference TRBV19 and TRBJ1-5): DGGITQSPKYLFRKEGQNVTLSCEQNLNHDAMYWYRQDPGQGLRLIYYSQIVNDFQKGDIAEGYSVSREKKESFPLTVTSAQKNPTAFYLCASSIRDRTSYSNQPQHFGDGTRLSIL.